What follows describes a single T cell receptor beta chain. The antigen is not known. This entry belongs to a study of siplizumab effects on memory and regulatory T cells. Findings and limits, study-wide: Memory cells seemed less diverse than naive T cells, which also seemed major contributors to the alloresponse. Siplizumab produced a significant reduction in alloreactive sequences that were traceable to unstimulated CD4+ memory cells.

From germline, CDR1 is SEHNR and CDR2 FQNEAQ (reference sequence). The CDR3 consists of 14 residues. V gave up 1 base and J gave up 4 bases, with 7 bases separating them. Roughly 99,000 TCR templates were assayed per sample. Libraries were prepared by immunoSEQ multiplex PCR; TCRdb keeps only in-frame clonotypes and omits some of them. The table includes about 87,000 clones, approximately 90% detected once. Sequenced sample: CD4+ T cells sorted from blood. The clonotype originates from a human donor in good health. V is TRBV7-9 and J is TRBJ1-4; possibly TRBD1 for D (6 bases). The CDR3 is CASSLDRVNEKLFF. For the CDR3, the DNA is TGTGCCAGCAGCTTAGACAGGGTTAATGAAAAACTGTTTTTT.